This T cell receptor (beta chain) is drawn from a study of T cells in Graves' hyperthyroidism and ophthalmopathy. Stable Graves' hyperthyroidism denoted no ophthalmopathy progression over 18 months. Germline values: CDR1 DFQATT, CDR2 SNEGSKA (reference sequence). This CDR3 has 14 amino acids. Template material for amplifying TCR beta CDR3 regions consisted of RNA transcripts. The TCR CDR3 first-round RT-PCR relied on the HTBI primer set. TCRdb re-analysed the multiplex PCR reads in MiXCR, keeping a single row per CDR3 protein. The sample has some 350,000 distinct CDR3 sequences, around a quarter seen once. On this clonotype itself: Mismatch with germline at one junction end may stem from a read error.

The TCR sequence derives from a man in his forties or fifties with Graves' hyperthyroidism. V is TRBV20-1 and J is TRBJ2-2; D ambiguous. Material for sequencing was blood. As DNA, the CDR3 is TGCAATGCTAGAGATCCCAGTCACACCGGGGAGCTGTTTTTT. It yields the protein CNARDPSHTGELFF.